A selection of T cell receptor beta chains follows, all from one sample in a study of post-analysis software for immune sequencing data. TCRdb analysed the PCR reads with MiXCR anew, one entry per CDR3 protein. Among 650,000 to 850,000 distinct CDR3 sequences listed, roughly 58% were seen once. Sequencing input: blood. These receptors all stem from a girl between 10 and 17 years old with multiple sclerosis. CDR3s include the opening cysteine and the closing phenylalanine or tryptophan. Fields, in order: clone size, D gene, V gene, J gene, CDR3 protein, CDR3 DNA. A D gene is named only where the DNA matches it firmly. Size values are once, few and many counts, or a class for expanded clones, and some rows have none.

>.|.|TRBV20-1|TRBJ2-7
CSAEGGSYEQYF
TGCAGTGCCGAGGGTGGAAGCTACGAGCAGTACTTC
>few|.|TRBV20-1|TRBJ2-3
CSARFPDTQYF
TGCAGTGCTAGGTTCCCAGATACGCAGTATTTT
>.|.|TRBV24-1|TRBJ1-2
CATSSAGTGYTF
TGTGCCACCAGTTCCGCGGGCACTGGCTACACCTTC
>.|TRBD2|TRBV12-3/TRBV12-4|TRBJ2-5
CASRAQGGLASQETQYF
TGTGCCAGCCGCGCGCAGGGTGGACTAGCCAGCCAAGAGACCCAGTACTTC
>.|TRBD2|TRBV6-2/TRBV6-3|TRBJ2-1
CASSLPPLWIAGEGEQFF
TGTGCCAGCAGTCTTCCCCCCCTTTGGATAGCGGGAGAGGGTGAGCAGTTCTTC
>.|TRBD2|TRBV7-9|TRBJ2-7
CASSDGGRSLNEQYF
TGTGCCAGCAGCGACGGGGGGAGAAGCTTGAACGAGCAGTACTTC
>.|.|TRBV6-2/TRBV6-3|TRBJ1-6
CASNSPQWNNSPLHF
TGTGCCAGCAACTCCCCCCAGTGGAATAATTCACCCCTCCACTTT
>.|TRBD2|TRBV7-9|TRBJ2-2
CASRTGTSESTGELFF
TGTGCCAGCAGGACCGGGACTAGCGAGTCCACCGGGGAGCTGTTTTTT
>few|.|TRBV29-1|TRBJ2-3
CSVEGVRGPHTDTQYF
TGCAGCGTTGAAGGGGTTCGAGGACCCCACACAGATACGCAGTATTTT
>.|TRBD2|TRBV6-1|TRBJ2-1
CASSASGLAGVSSSYNEQFF
TGTGCCAGCAGTGCCTCGGGACTAGCGGGAGTTTCCTCCTCCTACAATGAGCAGTTCTTC
>few|TRBD1|TRBV28|TRBJ1-2
CASSLMGQGGGYTF
TGTGCCAGCAGTTTAATGGGACAGGGAGGAGGCTACACCTTC
>.|.|TRBV20-1|TRBJ2-3
CSEMGRGTDTQYF
TGCAGTGAAATGGGGCGCGGCACAGATACGCAGTATTTT
>.|TRBD1|TRBV4-1|TRBJ2-1
CASSQGGLTGVLEQFF
TGCGCCAGCAGCCAAGGTGGCCTGACAGGGGTGCTTGAGCAGTTCTTC
>.|TRBD2|TRBV29-1|TRBJ2-5
CTLSAGGTQYF
TGCACCCTCTCGGCGGGGGGGACCCAGTACTTC
>once|TRBD1|TRBV29-1|TRBJ1-1
CSVDTQDRSHEAFF
TGCAGCGTTGATACCCAGGACAGGAGTCATGAAGCTTTCTTT
>.|.|TRBV7-6|TRBJ2-3
CASSQRCPELCTDTQYF
TGTGCCAGCAGCCAGAGGTGCCCCGAGTTGTGCACAGATACGCAGTATTTT
>few|TRBD2|TRBV20-1|TRBJ2-5
CSARGEGYGRETQYF
TGCAGTGCTAGAGGGGAAGGTTACGGGAGGGAGACCCAGTACTTC
>.|.|TRBV29-1|TRBJ2-5
CSVEEGGASLGETQYF
TGCAGCGTTGAAGAAGGAGGGGCGAGCTTAGGGGAGACCCAGTACTTC
>few|TRBD2|TRBV6-6|TRBJ2-3
CASSSSSGGREDTQYF
TGTGCCAGCAGTTCCTCTAGCGGGGGGCGGGAAGATACGCAGTATTTT